The 32 T cell receptor beta chains below come from one sample, sequenced in a study of identical twins. TCRdb analysed the 5' RACE reads with MiXCR anew, one entry per CDR3 protein. The sample consists of over 550,000 distinct CDR3 sequences, around 7.4% of them appearing once. This sample was shared with a second study, whose subject was yellow fever vaccine responses in identical twins.

What was sequenced was PBMCs. The receptor set was obtained from a woman aged 18-29 years in good health.

This clonotype was detected a few times. The chain is built from TRBV6-1 and TRBJ2-6, with D unclear. The ends were cut back, 6 bases at V and 0 bases at J, with 9 bases in the middle. Germline CDR1 reads MNHNS; CDR2 reads SASEGT. The CDR3 runs to 15 residues. This CDR3 is CASRPTNSGANVLTF. The CDR3 coding sequence is TGTGCCAGCAGGCCTACAAACTCTGGGGCCAACGTCCTGACTTTC.

This chain joins TRBV28 and TRBJ1-2; 9 nucleotides agree with TRBD1. Germline-derived CDR1 and CDR2 are MDHEN and SYDVKM. Losses at the gene ends were 6 bases for V and 8 bases for J; bases not matched to a gene: 10. The CDR3 extends over 14 amino acids. This CDR3 reads CASRGQGGRRGYTF. The CDR3 DNA follows: TGTGCCAGCAGGGGACAGGGAGGGCGGAGGGGCTACACCTTC.

In its sample, this clonotype was seen a few times. The chain employs TRBV5-1 and TRBJ2-5, with TRBD1 identical over 12 bases. This CDR3 is 18 amino acids long. V lost 3 bases, J lost 0 bases, and 9 bases stayed unmatched. Germline CDR1 and CDR2: SGHRS and YFSETQ. CDR3 sequence: CASSWRPGQGADQETQYF. For the CDR3, the DNA is TGCGCCAGCAGCTGGCGCCCGGGACAGGGGGCGGACCAAGAGACCCAGTACTTC. Combining the CDR3 with reference TRBV5-1 and TRBJ2-5 gives the whole variable domain KAGVTQTPRYLIKTRGQQVTLSCSPISGHRSVSWYQQTPGQGLQFLFEYFSETQRNKGNFPGRFSGRQFSNSRSEMNVSTLELGDSALYLCASSWRPGQGADQETQYFGPGTRLLVL.

This clonotype was detected many times. CDR3 coding DNA: TGTGCCAGCAGCACTGGGGTGGGGAATTCACCCCTCCACTTT. Translated: CASSTGVGNSPLHF. V usage is TRBV12-3 or TRBV12-4 and J usage is TRBJ1-6; the D is unclear. The CDR3 loop spans 14 amino acids. V dropped 6 bases and J dropped 7 bases, with 13 bases sitting between them.

This clonotype was found many times. The V call is TRBV6-1, the J call TRBJ1-6; 7 bases are a match to TRBD1. V was pared by 8 bases and J by 7 bases, with 11 bases of the junction left unmatched. The germline V gene encodes CDR1 MNHNS and CDR2 SASEGT. This CDR3 comprises 15 residues. CDR3 loop: CASFGTEIRNSPLHF. CDR3 nucleotide sequence: TGTGCCAGCTTTGGGACAGAAATACGAAATTCACCCCTCCACTTT.

In its sample, this clonotype was seen a few times. The chain employs TRBV7-8 and TRBJ2-7; perhaps TRBD1 as D (6 bases). CDR3 size: 14 residues. Germline values: CDR1 SGHVS, CDR2 FQNEAQ. V was clipped by 0 bases and J by 7 bases, with 13 bases between them. CDR3 bases: TGTGCCAGCAGCTTAGCCTTTACAGGGTATGAGCAGTACGTC. Its protein is CASSLAFTGYEQYV.

This clonotype was picked up a small number of times. The V call is TRBV7-8, the J call TRBJ2-2; tentative D call: TRBD2 (6 bases). Trimming left V 3 bases short and J 4 bases short, with 15 bases between. The CDR3 covers 16 residues. CDR1 is SGHVS and CDR2 is FQNEAQ in the germline V gene. This CDR3 is CASSFRRGPSTGELFF. The DNA for the CDR3 is TGTGCCAGCAGCTTTCGGAGGGGACCCAGCACCGGGGAGCTGTTTTTT.

This clonotype was counted at least ten times. The chain has TRBV12-3 or TRBV12-4 and TRBJ2-1; 7 bases match TRBD1. The CDR3 has 12 amino acids. With V trimmed by 5 bases and J by 8 bases, 3 bases remained unmatched. The CDR3 sequence is CASSGQGDEQFF. CDR3 DNA: TGTGCCAGCAGTGGTCAGGGGGATGAGCAGTTCTTC.

This clonotype was detected only a few times. V usage is TRBV25-1 and J usage is TRBJ2-7; TRBD1 agrees at 7 bases. The CDR3 has 15 amino acids. Germline values: CDR1 MGHDK, CDR2 SYGVNS. With 4 bases clipped from V and 5 bases from J, the junction kept 11 bases outside the gene matches. DNA for the CDR3: TGTGCCAGCAGTGCTACAAGAGGACAGGTTAACGAGCAGTACTTC. Translating it yields CASSATRGQVNEQYF.

This clonotype was picked up many times. The chain links TRBV7-3 to TRBJ1-2; no definite D call. This CDR3 has 14 amino acids. In germline, CDR1 is SGHTA, CDR2 FQGTGA. The germline V and J ends were trimmed by 4 bases and 8 bases, with 17 bases remaining between them. In DNA form, the CDR3 reads TGTGCCAGCAGCTCTCTTAGGCCAGTCTCCGGCTACACCTTC. This codes for CASSSLRPVSGYTF.

This clonotype was seen many times. V gene TRBV20-1 combines with J gene TRBJ1-1; D is unclear. Germline values: CDR1 DFQATT, CDR2 SNEGSKA (reference sequence). Trimming took 3 bases from V and 0 from J, leaving 14 bases between them. This CDR3 contains 15 residues. In DNA, the CDR3 is TGCAGTGCTAGGGCTACCCTCATGTTGAACACTGAAGCTTTCTTT. The encoded protein is CSARATLMLNTEAFF.

This chain connects TRBV4-2 to TRBJ2-1; 7 positions match TRBD2. V trimming: 4 bases; J trimming: 7 bases; junction bases outside the gene matches: 10. The CDR3 length is 15 residues. The germline V gene has CDR1 LGHNA and CDR2 YNFKEQ. CDR3 protein: CASSRGRGSINEQFF. The CDR3 region has the DNA TGTGCCAGCAGCCGGGGTCGCGGGAGTATAAATGAGCAGTTCTTC.

This clonotype showed up many times. This rearrangement joins TRBV19 to TRBJ1-1; D perhaps matches TRBD1 (6 bases). Looked up from germline, CDR1 is LNHDA and CDR2 is SQIVND (reference sequence). CDR3 length: 14 amino acids. V lost 7 bases and J lost 1, with 13 bases in between. The CDR3 sequence is CASTPGQGNTEAFF. The CDR3 DNA reads as TGTGCCAGTACCCCGGGACAAGGGAACACTGAAGCTTTCTTT. Full variable domain (outside the CDR3, taken from reference TRBV19 and TRBJ1-1): DGGITQSPKYLFRKEGQNVTLSCEQNLNHDAMYWYRQDPGQGLRLIYYSQIVNDFQKGDIAEGYSVSREKKESFPLTVTSAQKNPTAFYLCASTPGQGNTEAFFGQGTRLTVV.

This clonotype was seen a handful of times. This chain joins TRBV6-2 or TRBV6-3 and TRBJ2-7; D is ambiguous. Germline-derived CDR1 and CDR2 are MNHEY and SVGEGT. The CDR3 contains 14 residues. Trimming shortened V by 6 bases and J by 7 bases, and 19 bases separated the two germline ends. The CDR3 is CASSQGSIGREQYF. CDR3 nucleotides: TGTGCCAGCAGCCAAGGATCGATAGGACGGGAGCAGTACTTC.

This clonotype appeared many times. The V call is TRBV12-3 or TRBV12-4, the J call TRBJ2-7; TRBD2 agrees at 7 bases. V lost 1 base and J lost 6; bases outside the gene matches: 9. The CDR3 loop spans 15 amino acids. The CDR3 loop is CASSLGGGPGVEQYF. The DNA for the CDR3 is TGTGCCAGCAGTTTAGGGGGAGGGCCGGGAGTCGAGCAGTACTTC.

This sequence joins TRBV11-3 and TRBJ1-1; possibly TRBD1 for D (6 bases). The CDR3 runs 16 residues. V lost 3 bases, J lost 3 bases, and 17 bases lay in between. Germline V gives CDR1 SGHNT, CDR2 YENEEA. CDR3 in DNA: TGTGCCAGCAGCTTCCACCACAGGGAAATAGACACTGAAGCTTTCTTT. Residues: CASSFHHREIDTEAFF.

This clonotype was detected ten times or more. This rearrangement joins TRBV10-2 to TRBJ1-1; 7 bases line up with TRBD1. The CDR3 sequence is 15 residues long. In germline, CDR1 is WSHSY, CDR2 SAAADI. V was pared by 2 bases and J by 0 bases, with 3 bases of the junction left unmatched. The CDR3 DNA sequence: TGCGCCAGCAGTGAGGAGGGACAGTTGAACACTGAAGCTTTCTTT. It encodes CASSEEGQLNTEAFF.

The chain is built from TRBV12-3 or TRBV12-4 and TRBJ2-7; no reliable D call. Trimming shortened V by 8 bases and J by 2 bases, and 10 bases separated the two germline ends. The CDR3 totals 12 residues. The CDR3 sequence is CASAPSPYEQYF. The CDR3 DNA reads as TGTGCCAGCGCCCCGTCTCCCTACGAGCAGTACTTC.

This clonotype was picked up a small number of times. The genes are TRBV12-3 or TRBV12-4 and TRBJ1-1; TRBD1 aligns across 8 bases. The CDR3 runs 14 residues. J was trimmed by 5 bases and V by 8 bases; bases with no gene match: 10. In DNA form, the CDR3 reads TGTGCCAGCGGTACTACAGGGGGAAAAACTGAAGCTTTCTTT. Protein product: CASGTTGGKTEAFF.

This clonotype was seen more than once but under ten times. The V gene is TRBV29-1, the J gene TRBJ2-7, with 7 bases lining up with TRBD2. V lost 4 bases, J lost 5 bases, and 8 bases stayed unmatched. The V gene's germline CDR1 is SQVTM and CDR2 ANQGSEA. The CDR3 spans 13 residues. The CDR3 here is CSVGRLARDEQYF. The DNA for the CDR3 is TGCAGCGTTGGTCGACTAGCTCGGGACGAGCAGTACTTC.

Many counts were recorded for this clonotype. This sequence joins TRBV10-3 and TRBJ2-1; D is undetermined. The CDR3 consists of 11 residues. Germline CDR1 is ENHRY and CDR2 is SYGVKD. The V end was cut by 10 bases, the J end by 4 bases, with 8 bases between. The DNA of the CDR3 is TGTGCCAGCCGAAGTTACAATGAGCAGTTCTTC. The encoded protein is CASRSYNEQFF.

This clonotype was observed many times. This chain uses TRBV3-1 with TRBJ1-2, with 9 bases fitting TRBD1. The V and J ends lost 4 bases and 4 bases, in that order; junction bases with no gene match: 4. Germline CDR1 LGHDT, CDR2 YNNKEL (reference sequence). The CDR3 is made up of 14 amino acids. The DNA of the CDR3 is TGTGCCAGCAGCCTCGGGACAGGGATCTATGGCTACACCTTC. Translated: CASSLGTGIYGYTF.

In its sample, this clonotype was seen many times. The chain's CDR3 is CASSLGPLARNTQYF. CDR3 DNA: TGTGCCAGCAGTTTAGGGCCCCTGGCCAGAAATACGCAGTATTTT. This chain joins TRBV12-3 or TRBV12-4 and TRBJ2-3; no clear D. V shed 1 base and J shed 7 bases, with 15 bases lying between them. The CDR3 sequence is 15 residues long.

In its sample, this clonotype was seen many times. In DNA, the CDR3 is TGTGCCACCAGCAGAGATCTAGGGACAAACACTGAAGCTTTCTTT. Encoded protein: CATSRDLGTNTEAFF. This chain connects TRBV15 to TRBJ1-1, with a possible D match to TRBD1 (6 bases). V was pared by 0 bases and J by 2 bases, with 10 bases between. This CDR3 has 15 amino acids. The germline gives CDR1 LNHNV, CDR2 YYDKDF (reference sequence).

At least ten counts were recorded for this clonotype. The chain joins TRBV29-1 to TRBJ1-1; TRBD1 is a possible D gene (6 bases). Germline CDR1 SQVTM, CDR2 ANQGSEA. The CDR3 consists of 12 residues. Between the trimmed V and J ends, which lost 4 bases and 5 bases, there was a span of 11 bases. The CDR3 loop reads CSVGGGETEAFF. CDR3 DNA: TGCAGCGTTGGGGGGGGCGAGACTGAAGCTTTCTTT.

In its sample, this clonotype was seen many times. Written as DNA, the CDR3 is TGTGCCAGCAGCCAAGGGAGGTATTATGGCTACACCTTC. This codes for CASSQGRYYGYTF. V and J are TRBV3-1 and TRBJ1-2; D unresolved. Trimming stripped 1 base from V and 5 bases from J, with 8 bases between. CDR1 is LGHDT and CDR2 is YNNKEL in the germline V gene (reference sequence). The CDR3 is 13 residues long.

This clonotype was picked up a small number of times. The V gene is TRBV7-3, the J gene TRBJ2-1; TRBD2 matches 16 bases. The CDR3 spans 19 residues. The junction had 7 bases not matched to a gene; V was cut back by 5 bases and J by 0 bases. Germline-derived CDR1 and CDR2 are SGHTA and FQGTGA. The CDR3 DNA sequence: TGTGCCAGCAGCGATCCGGGACTAGCGGGAGGGAGCTCCTACAATGAGCAGTTCTTC. Residues: CASSDPGLAGGSSYNEQFF.

There are many counts of this clonotype. The rearrangement uses TRBV4-1 and TRBJ2-3; unclear D gene. V shed 1 base and J shed 2 bases, with 13 bases lying between them. This CDR3 contains 16 residues. Germline lookup yields CDR1 MGHRA and CDR2 YSYEKL. The CDR3 nucleotides are TGCGCCAGCAGCCAAGTGAATATGGGTTTCACAGATACGCAGTATTTT. This sequence encodes CASSQVNMGFTDTQYF.

The chain joins TRBV11-3 to TRBJ2-2; TRBD2 matches 8 bases. The V and J ends lost 5 bases and 8 bases, in that order; junction bases with no gene match: 10. Per germline, CDR1 SGHNT and CDR2 YENEEA. CDR3 length equals 15 residues. CDR3: CASSNYAGGPGELFF. The CDR3 DNA sequence: TGTGCCAGCAGCAACTATGCGGGGGGCCCTGGGGAGCTGTTTTTT.

The chain uses TRBV28 and TRBJ2-1, with no clear D. This CDR3 is 13 amino acids long. V lost 2 bases to trimming and J lost 8 bases, with 10 bases between them. CDR1 MDHEN and CDR2 SYDVKM come from the germline V gene. The CDR3 DNA reads as TGTGCCAGCAGTTTACCCTCGTTCGATGAGCAGTTCTTC. Amino acids: CASSLPSFDEQFF. Complete variable domain (other parts from reference TRBV28 and TRBJ2-1): DVKVTQSSRYLVKRTGEKVFLECVQDMDHENMFWYRQDPGLGLRLIYFSYDVKMKEKGDIPEGYSVSREKKERFSLILESASTNQTSMYLCASSLPSFDEQFFGPGTRLTVL.

The chain joins TRBV27 to TRBJ2-1; 7 nucleotides line up with TRBD2. The CDR3 loop spans 15 amino acids. Trimming took 6 bases from V and 2 from J; bases not matched to a gene: 7. Germline CDR1 is MNHEY and CDR2 is SMNVEV (reference sequence). The CDR3 sequence is CASSFGGRTYNEQFF. The CDR3 DNA is TGTGCCAGCAGCTTCGGGGGGAGAACCTACAATGAGCAGTTCTTC.

This clonotype was detected a few times. The CDR3 is CASSLSSGRPSTDTQYF. As DNA, the CDR3 is TGTGCCAGCAGCCTCTCTTCAGGGCGACCTAGCACAGATACGCAGTATTTT. The rearrangement joins TRBV3-1 to TRBJ2-3; a weak D match, TRBD1 (5 bases). With 4 bases removed from V and 0 bases from J, the gap between germline ends came to 17 bases. Germline CDR1 reads LGHDT; CDR2 reads YNNKEL (reference sequence). This CDR3 contains 17 residues.